The source of this T cell receptor beta chain is a study of neurological immune-mediated disorders. V lost 0 bases and J lost 1, with 14 bases in between. The CDR3 is 17 residues long. The germline V gene encodes CDR1 MGHDK and CDR2 SYGVNS. In its sample, this clonotype was seen many times. cDNA synthesis was performed by 5'RACE with 10-nucleotide random UMIs. TCRdb re-called the 5' RACE reads with MiXCR, one entry per CDR3 protein. The sample has about 55,000 distinct CDR3 sequences, 3.5% to 4% seen once. The specimen sequenced was CD4+ T cells from blood. The TCR comes from a woman aged 40 to 49 with multiple sclerosis. The chain uses TRBV25-1 and TRBJ2-3, with D perhaps matching TRBD2 (6 bases). CDR3 nucleotide sequence: TGTGCCAGCAGTGAATATATGGGTCAGCGGGGCACAGATACGCAGTATTTT. Amino acid sequence: CASSEYMGQRGTDTQYF.